The 7 T cell receptor beta chains in this list originate from one sample, sequenced in a study of T cells in localized non-small cell lung cancer. Using immunoSEQ multiplex PCR, the repertoire was profiled, and TCRdb retains in-frame clones only, with some absent. The table includes 2,000 to 2,500 clones, around 40% detected once. The sample here was lung tumor tissue, taken before any cancer treatment. Receptors originate from a male donor aged 60 or over with stage II squamous cell lung carcinoma.

V and J are TRBV11-3 and TRBJ2-1; 8 nucleotides line up with TRBD2. Per germline, CDR1 SGHNT and CDR2 YENEEA. J lost 4 bases, V lost 7 bases, and 9 bases had no gene match. The CDR3 extends over 15 amino acids. CDR3 amino acids: CASIPSGSQYNEQFF. CDR3 in DNA: TGTGCCAGCATCCCCAGCGGGAGCCAATACAATGAGCAGTTCTTC. The full variable domain, its missing parts supplied by reference TRBV11-3 and TRBJ2-1, is EAGVVQSPRYKIIEKKQPVAFWCNPISGHNTLYWYLQNLGQGPELLIRYENEEAVDDSQLPKDRFSAERLKGVDSTLKIQPAELGDSAVYLCASIPSGSQYNEQFFGPGTRLTVL.

This clone occurred a few times. The chain joins TRBV6-8 to TRBJ1-2, with D uncertain. The germline V and J ends were trimmed by 2 bases and 6 bases, with 10 bases remaining between them. Germline CDR1 MNHGY, CDR2 SAAAGT. The CDR3 length is 13 residues. CDR3 DNA sequence: TGTGCCAGCAGTTACGACGGGTGGGATGGCTACACCTTC. Encoded protein: CASSYDGWDGYTF.

Relative to its sample, this clone is large. The chain couples TRBV11-3 to TRBJ2-7, with D maybe TRBD2 (5 bases). The germline gives CDR1 SGHNT, CDR2 YENEEA. The CDR3 runs 14 residues. V was shortened by 5 bases and J by 4 bases, with 15 bases between the two germline ends. CDR3 nucleotide sequence: TGTGCCAGCAGCCCCAGCGGAGGTCCATACGAGCAGTACTTC. This encodes CASSPSGGPYEQYF.

The V and J genes are TRBV5-1 and TRBJ1-4, with D possibly matching TRBD1 (6 bases). This CDR3 has 14 amino acids. The ends were cut back, 0 bases at V and 5 bases at J, with 8 bases in the middle. Germline values: CDR1 SGHRS, CDR2 YFSETQ. The CDR3 nucleotides read TGCGCCAGCAGCTTGGGAAGGGGGAATGAAAAACTGTTTTTT. It yields the protein CASSLGRGNEKLFF.

The chain couples TRBV7-2 to TRBJ2-3; D gene ambiguous. V dropped 5 bases and J dropped 5 bases, with 11 bases sitting between them. This CDR3 spans 13 amino acids. Per the germline V gene, CDR1 is SGHTA and CDR2 is FQGNSA. The CDR3, as DNA: TGTGCCAGCAGCCGCCTGCCAGGAGATACGCAGTATTTT. Translating gives CASSRLPGDTQYF.

This rearrangement joins TRBV11-3 to TRBJ2-1; 7 bases line up with TRBD1. This CDR3 has 15 residues. The trim removed 6 bases at V and 2 bases at J, leaving 7 bases unmatched. CDR1 is SGHNT, CDR2 YENEEA, per germline. The CDR3 protein is CASRSGTDTYNEQFF. The DNA for the CDR3 is TGTGCCAGCAGATCCGGGACAGACACCTACAATGAGCAGTTCTTC.

The chain uses TRBV28 and TRBJ1-2; 10 bases map to TRBD1. The CDR3 has 14 amino acids. Germline assignment: CDR1 MDHEN and CDR2 SYDVKM. V lost 4 bases and J lost 14; bases outside the gene matches: 13. The CDR3 protein is CASSWGPGQGRKTF. CDR3 nucleotide sequence: TGTGCCAGCAGTTGGGGCCCGGGACAGGGGAGAAAGACCTTC.